The 15 T cell receptor beta chains below all came from one sample that was sequenced in a study of regulatory T cells in long-lasting Graves disease. Arm-PCR of CDR3 regions and iRepertoire HTBI primers were used to build TCR beta libraries. TCRdb re-called the multiplex PCR reads with MiXCR, one entry per CDR3 protein. In the table there are hundreds of thousands of distinct CDR3 sequences, about 14% of which are singletons. Stated time point: newly diagnosed GD, antithyroid drugs for less than 3 months. Generation of the TCR library employed RNA extracted from PBMCs. These data also formed part of another study, on T cells in Graves' hyperthyroidism and ophthalmopathy.

The sample here was peripheral blood mononuclear cells (PBMCs), taken at new diagnosis, from a patient treated with antithyroid drugs. These receptors were collected from a man aged 30 to 45 with Graves disease.

Here the CDR3 DNA reads TGTGCCAGTAGTCACAGGACAGGACAAGAGACCCAGTACTTC. Residues: CASSHRTGQETQYF. The gene calls are TRBV19 and TRBJ2-5, with TRBD1 identical over 7 bases. Germline V gives CDR1 LNHDA, CDR2 SQIVND (reference sequence). The V gene end was trimmed by 5 bases and the J gene end by 2 bases; junction bases not matched to a gene: 5. The CDR3 extends over 14 amino acids.

This clonotype was seen ten or more times. The V gene is TRBV6-1, the J gene TRBJ2-2; D is unresolved. The V and J ends lost 2 bases and 2 bases respectively, with 3 bases between them. The CDR3 runs to 13 residues. Germline V gene sequence: CDR1 MNHNS, CDR2 SASEGT. The CDR3 loop reads CASSEINTGELFF. Written as DNA, the CDR3 is TGTGCCAGCAGTGAAATTAACACCGGGGAGCTGTTTTTT.

This clonotype was recorded at least ten times. This rearrangement joins TRBV24-1 to TRBJ2-3; TRBD2 matches 7 bases. The germline gives CDR1 KGHDR, CDR2 SFDVKD. The ends lost 4 bases at V and 4 bases at J; junction bases unmatched: 7. This CDR3 is built from 15 residues. CDR3 sequence (DNA): TGTGCCACCAGTGACCCGACTAGCTTAGCAGATACGCAGTATTTT. This encodes CATSDPTSLADTQYF.

The genes are TRBV7-9 and TRBJ1-4, with D possibly TRBD1 on 6 matching bases. In germline, CDR1 is SEHNR, CDR2 FQNEAQ (reference sequence). The CDR3 length is 13 residues. Between the trimmed V and J ends, which lost 3 bases and 8 bases, there was a span of 10 bases. CDR3 region: CASSLGAKEKLFF. In DNA form, the CDR3 reads TGTGCCAGCAGCTTGGGGGCAAAGGAAAAACTGTTTTTT.

This clonotype has only one observation. A much larger clone differs by one base, so this may be a read error. The J gene is TRBJ2-1, the V gene TRBV11-2; possibly TRBD2 for D (5 bases). The CDR3 sequence is 15 residues long. The V gene's germline CDR1 is SGHAT and CDR2 FQNNGV. The CDR3 bases are TGTGCCGGCAGCTCCGTTGAGGGAGACTACAATGAGCAGTTCTTC. It specifies CAGSSVEGDYNEQFF.

The V gene is TRBV6-1, the J gene TRBJ2-7; unclear D gene. Deletions cut 7 bases from V and 10 bases from J, with 20 bases between. Looked up from germline, CDR1 is MNHNS and CDR2 is SASEGT. CDR3 length equals 13 residues. The CDR3 sequence: CASKLYSVGIQYF. In DNA, the CDR3 is TGTGCCAGCAAACTATACTCTGTGGGAATTCAGTACTTC.

The J gene is TRBJ2-4, the V gene TRBV12-3 or TRBV12-4, with a possible D match to TRBD2 (5 bases). V dropped 6 bases and J dropped 0 bases, with 12 bases sitting between them. The CDR3 consists of 15 residues. The CDR3 region has the DNA TGTGCCAGCAGGCTTCGGGGTCAAGCCAAAAACATTCAGTACTTC. Protein sequence: CASRLRGQAKNIQYF.

The V call is TRBV15, the J call TRBJ1-1; 7 nucleotides line up with TRBD1. From germline, CDR1 is LNHNV and CDR2 YYDKDF (reference sequence). Trimming at V came to 5 bases and at J to 1 base, leaving 13 bases not matched to a gene. The CDR3 extends over 17 amino acids. The CDR3 DNA is TGTGCCACCAGCCCAGGGTCGAGGGGGCGAAAGAACACTGAAGCTTTCTTT. Its protein product is CATSPGSRGRKNTEAFF.

This clonotype occurred many times. The chain links TRBV5-1 to TRBJ2-2; D gene unclear. The CDR3 is 16 residues long. The V gene's germline CDR1 is SGHRS and CDR2 YFSETQ. V was trimmed by 4 bases and J by 7 bases, leaving 20 bases between them. This CDR3 reads CASSPHQVDSGGELFF. In nucleotides, the CDR3 is TGCGCCAGCAGCCCCCATCAGGTGGATTCGGGCGGGGAGCTGTTTTTT.

This clonotype was seen a handful of times. The chain recombines TRBV18 with TRBJ2-7; no reliable D call. Germline CDR1 and CDR2: KGHSH and LQKENI. Trimming shortened V by 6 bases and J by 1 base, and 16 bases separated the two germline ends. The CDR3 sequence is 15 residues long. This CDR3 reads CASSRSDFVSYEQYF. CDR3 bases: TGTGCCAGCTCCCGGTCAGATTTCGTTTCCTACGAGCAGTACTTC.

This chain uses TRBV19 with TRBJ1-5; D might be TRBD1 (6 bases). The CDR3 loop spans 12 amino acids. Germline lookup yields CDR1 LNHDA and CDR2 SQIVND (reference sequence). Trimming took 7 bases from V and 6 from J, leaving 10 bases between them. CDR3 amino acids: CASTDRSQPQHF. CDR3 sequence (DNA): TGTGCCAGTACCGACAGGAGTCAGCCCCAGCATTTT. The full variable domain, with the rest looked up from reference TRBV19 and TRBJ1-5, is DGGITQSPKYLFRKEGQNVTLSCEQNLNHDAMYWYRQDPGQGLRLIYYSQIVNDFQKGDIAEGYSVSREKKESFPLTVTSAQKNPTAFYLCASTDRSQPQHFGDGTRLSIL.

This clonotype was observed a single time. This may be a read error, as it is one base from a much larger clone. This chain connects TRBV3-1 to TRBJ2-1; no clear D gene. This CDR3 has 16 residues. Germline-derived CDR1 and CDR2 are LGHDT and YNNKEL (reference sequence). CDR3 bases: TGTGCCAGCAGCCCCCTTGTGGGGTCCCCCTACGATGAGCAGTTCTTC. The encoded protein is CASSPLVGSPYDEQFF.

In its sample, this clonotype was seen many times. The chain employs TRBV5-1 and TRBJ2-7; 7 nucleotides align to TRBD1. Trimming took 5 bases from V and 2 from J; bases not matched to a gene: 7. The CDR3 is 14 amino acids. The germline CDR1 and CDR2 sequences are SGHRS and YFSETQ. The CDR3 loop is CASSGQDMTYEQYF. CDR3 DNA: TGCGCCAGCAGTGGACAGGACATGACCTACGAGCAGTACTTC.

The chain carries TRBV7-3 and TRBJ2-6; D is undetermined. This CDR3 region has 16 residues. Germline V gene data show CDR1 as SGHTA and CDR2 as FQGTGA. With 3 bases removed from V and 0 bases from J, the gap between germline ends came to 9 bases. This CDR3 is CASSFHSLSGANVLTF. For the CDR3, the DNA is TGTGCCAGCAGCTTCCACTCTCTCTCTGGGGCCAACGTCCTGACTTTC.

This clonotype was detected many times. The J gene is TRBJ2-5, the V gene TRBV5-1, with 7 bases that match TRBD2. The V gene's germline CDR1 is SGHRS and CDR2 YFSETQ. Unmatched junction bases numbered 4, after V lost 5 bases and J lost 3 bases. CDR3 length: 13 residues. For the CDR3, the DNA is TGCGCCAGCAGGACTAGCACAGAAGAGACCCAGTACTTC. This encodes CASRTSTEETQYF.